Following are 9 T cell receptor beta chains from one sample sequenced in a study of cytotoxic CD8 clonotypes in ibrutinib-treated CLL. Measured with immunoSEQ multiplex PCR; TCRdb has only the in-frame clones, and not every one. The sample shows fewer than 400,000 clones, around 66% of them seen only once. Sequenced here: PBMCs, sampled after 36 months of ibrutinib treatment. These receptors all come from a human donor with chronic lymphocytic leukemia.

The rearrangement joins TRBV7-3 to TRBJ1-2, with a tentative D call TRBD1 (6 bases). CDR1 is SGHTA, CDR2 FQGTGA, per germline. CDR3 length: 13 residues. Between the trimmed V and J ends, which lost 3 bases and 5 bases, there was a span of 10 bases. The CDR3 DNA reads TGTGCCAGCAGCTTTACAGGGAGATATGGCTACACCTTC. It encodes CASSFTGRYGYTF.

The chain recombines TRBV27 with TRBJ2-6; 8 bases are shared with TRBD2. Germline values: CDR1 MNHEY, CDR2 SMNVEV (reference sequence). CDR3 size: 18 residues. The trim removed 2 bases at V and 0 bases at J, leaving 6 bases unmatched. This CDR3 is CASSLRAGGDSGANVLTF. As DNA, the CDR3 is TGTGCCAGCAGTTTAAGGGCGGGAGGCGACTCTGGGGCCAACGTCCTGACTTTC. Full variable domain (remainder filled in from reference TRBV27 and TRBJ2-6): EAQVTQNPRYLITVTGKKLTVTCSQNMNHEYMSWYRQDPGLGLRQIYYSMNVEVTDKGDVPEGYKVSRKEKRNFPLILESPSPNQTSLYFCASSLRAGGDSGANVLTFGAGSRLTVL.

This clone was counted once. This chain links TRBV29-1 with TRBJ2-7; TRBD2 matches at 11 bases. J gave up 3 bases and V 6 bases, and 10 bases lay outside the gene matches. Germline assignment: CDR1 SQVTM and CDR2 ANQGSEA. The CDR3 loop spans 15 amino acids. DNA of the CDR3: TGCAGCGTGACCGGGACTAGCGGCTTTTACTACGAGCAGTACTTC. Its translation is CSVTGTSGFYYEQYF.

The rearrangement links TRBV29-1 to TRBJ1-2; D may be TRBD1 (5 bases). V gave up 2 bases and J gave up 1 base, with 8 bases separating them. The CDR3 has 13 residues. Germline V gene data show CDR1 as SQVTM and CDR2 as ANQGSEA. The CDR3 DNA follows: TGCAGCGTTGAATACAGGAATAACTATGGCTACACCTTC. Its protein product is CSVEYRNNYGYTF.

The J gene is TRBJ1-1, the V gene TRBV5-1; D is unclear. This CDR3 is built from 15 residues. The germline V and J ends were trimmed by 2 bases and 3 bases, with 14 bases remaining between them. The V gene's germline CDR1 is SGHRS and CDR2 YFSETQ. CDR3 residues: CASSFGNGRDTEAFF. The CDR3 region has the DNA TGCGCCAGCAGCTTCGGGAACGGAAGGGACACTGAAGCTTTCTTT.

The J gene is TRBJ1-1, the V gene TRBV9; D possibly corresponds to TRBD1 (5 bases). Trimming removed 4 bases at V and 1 base at J, with 11 bases between. Germline V gene sequence: CDR1 SGDLS, CDR2 YYNGEE. CDR3 size: 14 residues. DNA for the CDR3: TGTGCCAGCAGCACCAGGGTAGGGAACACTGAAGCTTTCTTT. Amino acids: CASSTRVGNTEAFF.

V usage is TRBV5-1 and J usage is TRBJ2-1; the D is unclear. This CDR3 region has 13 residues. The V end was cut by 0 bases, the J end by 5 bases, with 6 bases between. From germline, CDR1 is SGHRS and CDR2 YFSETQ. CDR3 protein: CASSLEVDNEQFF. The CDR3 nucleotides are TGCGCCAGCAGCTTGGAGGTCGACAATGAGCAGTTCTTC.

This clone occurred a few times. The rearrangement uses TRBV25-1 and TRBJ1-1; no reliable D call. The V and J ends lost 3 bases and 5 bases respectively, with 4 bases between them. The CDR3 totals 11 residues. CDR1 and CDR2 from the germline V gene are MGHDK and SYGVNS. CDR3 nucleotides: TGTGCCAGCAGTGACCTAACTGAAGCTTTCTTT. It translates to CASSDLTEAFF.

The chain combines TRBV15 with TRBJ2-7; a weak D match, TRBD2 (5 bases). V was pared by 0 bases and J by 4 bases, with 7 bases between. Germline V gives CDR1 LNHNV, CDR2 YYDKDF (reference sequence). The CDR3 runs to 13 residues. The CDR3 sequence is CATSRDSGYEQYF. The DNA for the CDR3 is TGTGCCACCAGCAGAGATTCGGGGTACGAGCAGTACTTC.